This TCR beta chain was sequenced for a study of blood T cell repertoires in COVID-19. Study-level background: Collection of acute and convalescent COVID-19 samples took place in the United States, Italy and Spain. PBMCs, B-cell-depleted T cells, or T cells provided the cDNA or gDNA that made up the material.

Authors' methods: Counts of nucleated cells, estimated from reference gene primer amplification, were obtained. Sequenced by immunoSEQ multiplex PCR; TCRdb stores in-frame clones only, minus some. The V and J calls and clone size were taken over from that table, and D and trimming were inferred from the DNA. The table has 450,000 or so clones, over 85% seen once; the top ten hold roughly 0.76%. Followed longitudinally, the Seattle patients had been enrolled during active infection. The receptor was derived from a man younger than 30 with COVID-19, enrolled during active disease. Sequenced sample: peripheral blood.

The CDR3 nucleotides read TGCGCCAGCAGCTGGGAGATATTCTTTACCGGGGAGCTGTTTTTT. The encoded protein is CASSWEIFFTGELFF. This rearrangement joins TRBV5-1 to TRBJ2-2, with D tentatively TRBD2 (5 bases). CDR3 length: 15 residues. V was cut by 3 bases and J by 5 bases, with 14 bases left in between. Germline assignment: CDR1 SGHRS and CDR2 YFSETQ.